This is a list of T cell receptor beta chains from one sample in a study of blood T cell repertoires in COVID-19. Only in-frame clones appear in the TCRdb table, and some are missing; sequencing was by immunoSEQ multiplex PCR. The profile shows 250,000 or so clones, 75% to 90% of them singletons. Material for sequencing was peripheral blood. The receptor set was obtained from a man in his thirties or forties with COVID-19, enrolled during active disease. CDR3s include the opening cysteine and the closing phenylalanine or tryptophan.

>TRBV5-4
CASSEGRRYMNTEAFF
>TRBV2
CASRGHKLAGPNLERKTQYF
>TRBV6-5
CASSPTGGYTEAFF
>TRBV7-2
CASSLYGLYEQYF
>TRBV4-1
CASSREQGMNTEAFF
>TRBV5-1
CASSLVGQAGPTDTQYF
>TRBV6-6
CASSPRTGAQPQHF
>TRBV27
CASSTRDSPSGGYTF
>TRBV10-1
CASSFGGSGRGTGELFF
>TRBV28
CASSSPSGRWYGYTF
>TRBV2
CASSPRGSTGELFF
>TRBV7-2
CASSFSGRNNSPLHF
>TRBV11-1
CASSLGAGLYGYTF
>TRBV6-5
CASRGQGANYGYTF
>TRBV24-1
CATSGQASPNTGELFF
>TRBV20-1
CSARGAGGYTF
>TRBV5-1
CASSTGTDFSNQPQHF
>TRBV7-8
CASSLWQGNQPQHF
>TRBV28
CASSLPFTGGALKGYTF
>TRBV7-8
CASSLGQGVLNQPQHF
>TRBV24-1
CATSGPGLAGQTQYF
>TRBV7-2
CASSLRQGTNTEAFF
>TRBV11-3
CASSCNNGQGNQPQHF
>TRBV29-1
CSGRTGQGQYGYTF
>TRBV19
CASARTAYGYTF
>TRBV7-2
CASSPGDRSMRETQYF
>TRBV7-2
CASSLPVYAGELFF
>TRBV28
CASSSTDRGWQPQHF
>TRBV25-1
CASSESGRSTDTQYF
>TRBV19
CASSNLGAGYTF
>TRBV11-2
CASSFASRGNSPLHF
>TRBV7-2
CASSLALGAGTEAFF
>TRBV25-1
CASSEGSGVINYGYTF
>TRBV7-2
CASSYDRDSPLHF
>TRBV4-3
CASSQDVGRAYEQYF
>TRBV5-1
CASSSLAGGDRNEQFF
>TRBV6-5
CASASSYEQYF
>TRBV5-4
CASSPRVRTEAFF
>TRBV30
CAWKGVAPRPPHEQYF
>TRBV28
CASSSFRGTGITQPQHF